These T cell receptor beta chains were read from a single sample in a study of OX40 agonist ivuxolimab in advanced cancers. The method was immunoSEQ multiplex PCR; TCRdb's version includes in-frame clones alone and lacks a portion of them. The data hold 30,000 to 45,000 clones, with around 87% observed a single time. Sequencing used CD4+ or CD8+ T cells sorted from blood, obtained in a trial of the OX40 agonist ivuxolimab. The receptors derive from an adult with an advanced solid tumor such as melanoma, head and neck, liver or kidney cancer. Both conserved end residues are part of each CDR3. The D gene is left open where the match is weak. Size tells how often a clone was seen (once, few, many) or the class of an expanded clone, and some rows leave it out.

size	D	V	J	CDR3	DNA
once	TRBD2	TRBV7-9	TRBJ2-1	CASSLGSASGGYEQFF	TGTGCCAGCAGCTTAGGGTCGGCTAGCGGGGGCTATGAGCAGTTCTTC
NA	NA	TRBV2	TRBJ2-7	CASNEGSLTYEQYF	TGTGCCAGCAACGAGGGGAGTTTAACCTACGAGCAGTACTTC
NA	NA	TRBV15	TRBJ2-7	CATSRDGTYEQYF	TGTGCCACCAGCAGAGACGGGACCTACGAGCAGTACTTC
once	NA	TRBV18	TRBJ1-5	CASSLRGNQPQHF	TGTGCCAGCTCCCTCAGGGGCAATCAGCCCCAGCATTTT
NA	NA	TRBV7-4	TRBJ2-2	CASSPDGPTGATGELFF	TGTGCCAGCAGCCCGGACGGGCCTACTGGAGCCACCGGGGAGCTGTTTTTT
NA	TRBD1	TRBV29-1	TRBJ2-5	CSVADRQETQYF	TGCAGCGTGGCGGACAGGCAAGAGACCCAGTACTTC
few	TRBD1	TRBV10-3	TRBJ2-7	CAISEPQGSNQYF	TGTGCCATCAGTGAGCCACAGGGGAGTAACCAGTACTTC
NA	NA	TRBV10-3	TRBJ1-2	CAISVAEFYGYTF	TGTGCCATCAGTGTGGCGGAGTTTTATGGCTACACCTTC
NA	TRBD2	TRBV7-9	TRBJ2-3	CASSLASGGPTDTQYF	TGTGCCAGCAGCTTAGCCTCGGGGGGTCCCACAGATACGCAGTATTTT
NA	TRBD2	TRBV18	TRBJ2-1	CASSPPQRGAGNEQFF	TGTGCCAGCTCACCACCTCAGCGGGGGGCTGGCAATGAGCAGTTCTTC
NA	NA	TRBV5-1	TRBJ2-2	CASSLTTGELFF	TGCGCCAGCAGCTTGACCACCGGGGAGCTGTTTTTT
NA	TRBD1	TRBV5-1	TRBJ1-2	CASSYSGQLYGYTF	TGCGCCAGCAGCTATTCGGGACAGCTCTATGGCTACACCTTC
NA	TRBD2	TRBV11-3	TRBJ2-5	CASSPTFGGTETQYF	TGTGCCAGCAGCCCAACCTTCGGGGGGACGGAGACCCAGTACTTC
NA	NA	TRBV23-1	TRBJ2-5	CASSQLCQETQYF	TGCGCCAGCAGTCAACTATGTCAAGAGACCCAGTACTTC
few	TRBD1	TRBV30	TRBJ2-5	CAWSVQQGTMTQYF	TGTGCCTGGAGTGTACAACAGGGGACAATGACCCAGTACTTC
NA	TRBD2	TRBV11-2	TRBJ2-5	CASSLEWTSGFQETQYF	TGTGCCAGCAGCTTAGAGTGGACTAGCGGGTTTCAAGAGACCCAGTACTTC
NA	NA	TRBV18	TRBJ2-3	CASSLLGADTQYF	TGTGCCAGCTCATTATTGGGGGCAGATACGCAGTATTTT
NA	TRBD2	TRBV4-1	TRBJ2-3	CASSQVASGGVWGTDTQYF	TGCGCCAGCAGCCAAGTGGCTAGCGGGGGGGTCTGGGGCACAGATACGCAGTATTTT
NA	TRBD1	TRBV5-1	TRBJ1-6	CASSLKGTGGSSYNSPLHF	TGCGCCAGCAGCTTGAAGGGGACAGGGGGAAGCTCCTATAATTCACCCCTCCACTTT
NA	TRBD1	TRBV6-5	TRBJ2-3	CASSLADRGTDTQYF	TGTGCCAGCAGTTTGGCCGACAGGGGCACAGATACGCAGTATTTT
NA	TRBD1	TRBV18	TRBJ2-7	CASSAGDRGVYQQYF	TGTGCCAGCTCAGCAGGGGACAGGGGCGTCTACCAGCAGTACTTC
NA	TRBD1	TRBV9	TRBJ2-5	CASSVQPQGKETQYF	TGTGCCAGCAGCGTACAACCACAGGGGAAAGAGACCCAGTACTTC
few	NA	TRBV6-5	TRBJ1-5	CASSYDKNQPQHF	TGTGCCAGCAGTTATGACAAGAATCAGCCCCAGCATTTT
NA	NA	TRBV5-3	TRBJ2-1	CARSFTYNEQFF	TGTGCCAGAAGCTTCACCTACAATGAGCAGTTCTTC
NA	TRBD1	TRBV25-1	TRBJ1-4	CASSEYILGQGDEKLFF	TGTGCCAGCAGTGAATATATTCTGGGACAGGGGGATGAAAAACTGTTTTTT
NA	NA	TRBV10-3	TRBJ2-7	CAIISDRGVPEQYF	TGTGCCATCATCTCCGACAGAGGGGTCCCCGAGCAGTACTTC
NA	NA	TRBV6-5	TRBJ2-6	CASSADVSGANVLTF	TGTGCCAGCAGTGCGGATGTCTCTGGGGCCAACGTCCTGACTTTC
NA	TRBD1	TRBV9	TRBJ2-5	CASSVGQGASIETQYF	TGTGCCAGCAGCGTAGGACAGGGGGCGAGTATTGAGACCCAGTACTTC
NA	NA	TRBV5-1	TRBJ1-1	CASSPGTYTAEAFF	TGCGCCAGCAGCCCCGGGACCTATACCGCTGAAGCTTTCTTT
NA	NA	TRBV28	TRBJ1-5	CASSTTGSGHQPQHF	TGTGCCAGCAGTACAACAGGGTCGGGACATCAGCCCCAGCATTTT
NA	NA	TRBV18	TRBJ1-1	CASSMTLNGEAFF	TGTGCCAGCTCGATGACTCTAAACGGTGAAGCTTTCTTT
NA	NA	TRBV6-6	TRBJ1-1	CASLGLGNTEAFF	TGTGCCAGCTTAGGTTTGGGGAACACTGAAGCTTTCTTT
NA	NA	TRBV1	TRBJ2-3	CTSSQDFLREGRADTQYF	TGCACCAGCAGCCAAGATTTTTTGAGGGAGGGCCGGGCAGATACGCAGTATTTT
NA	TRBD2	TRBV6-6	TRBJ2-3	CASNPGLATPDTQYF	TGTGCCAGCAACCCGGGACTAGCGACCCCAGATACGCAGTATTTT
once	TRBD2	TRBV7-8	TRBJ2-5	CASSLRLAGAETQYF	TGTGCCAGCAGCCTTCGACTAGCGGGAGCAGAGACCCAGTACTTC
NA	NA	TRBV9	TRBJ2-7	CASSVAPEPGEQYF	TGTGCCAGCAGCGTAGCTCCGGAACCGGGGGAGCAGTACTTC
NA	NA	TRBV4-1	TRBJ2-3	CASSQDRSRITDTQYF	TGCGCCAGCAGCCAAGATCGTAGTAGAATCACAGATACGCAGTATTTT
NA	NA	TRBV19	TRBJ1-1	CASSMAGLGKTEAFF	TGTGCCAGTAGTATGGCGGGACTGGGGAAAACTGAAGCTTTCTTT
NA	TRBD1	TRBV5-1	TRBJ2-1	CASSSLTGGLVNEQFF	TGCGCCAGCAGCTCCCTAACAGGGGGCCTTGTCAATGAGCAGTTCTTC
NA	NA	TRBV11-2	TRBJ2-7	CASSLSGYEQYF	TGTGCCAGCAGCTTATCGGGTTACGAGCAGTACTTC
NA	TRBD1	TRBV5-4	TRBJ2-3	CASRGGQGRDTQYF	TGTGCCAGCAGAGGGGGACAGGGGCGAGATACGCAGTATTTT
NA	NA	TRBV5-1	TRBJ1-5	CASSLDPRGDQPQHF	TGCGCCAGCAGCTTGGACCCGCGGGGGGATCAGCCCCAGCATTTT
once	TRBD2	TRBV6-6	TRBJ2-2	CASSGLERGRAGELFF	TGTGCCAGCAGTGGGTTAGAGCGGGGGCGGGCCGGGGAGCTGTTTTTT
NA	NA	TRBV5-4	TRBJ1-2	CASGTSGYGYTF	TGTGCCAGCGGGACTTCCGGCTATGGCTACACCTTC
once	NA	TRBV6-1	TRBJ2-7	CASSEALGGYEQYF	TGTGCCAGCAGTGAAGCGCTTGGAGGGTACGAGCAGTACTTC
NA	TRBD2	TRBV5-1	TRBJ2-5	CASSPGGTSGGVETQYF	TGCGCCAGCAGCCCTGGAGGGACTAGCGGGGGGGTTGAGACCCAGTACTTC